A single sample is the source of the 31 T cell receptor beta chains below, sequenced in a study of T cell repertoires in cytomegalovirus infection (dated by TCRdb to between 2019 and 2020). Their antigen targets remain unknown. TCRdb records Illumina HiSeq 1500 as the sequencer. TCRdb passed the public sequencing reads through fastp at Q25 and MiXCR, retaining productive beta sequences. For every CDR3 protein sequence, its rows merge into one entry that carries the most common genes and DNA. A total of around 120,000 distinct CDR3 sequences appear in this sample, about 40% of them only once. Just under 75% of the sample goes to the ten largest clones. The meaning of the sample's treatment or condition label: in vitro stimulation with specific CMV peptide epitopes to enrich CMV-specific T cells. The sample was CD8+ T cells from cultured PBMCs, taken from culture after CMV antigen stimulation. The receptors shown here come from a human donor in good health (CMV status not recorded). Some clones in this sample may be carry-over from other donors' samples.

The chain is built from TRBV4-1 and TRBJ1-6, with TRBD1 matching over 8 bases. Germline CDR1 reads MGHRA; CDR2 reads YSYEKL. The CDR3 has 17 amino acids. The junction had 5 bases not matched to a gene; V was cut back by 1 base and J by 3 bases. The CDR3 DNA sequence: TGCGCCAGCAGCCAAGGGGCAGGGGGCAACTATAATTCACCCCTCCACTTT. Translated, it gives CASSQGAGGNYNSPLHF.

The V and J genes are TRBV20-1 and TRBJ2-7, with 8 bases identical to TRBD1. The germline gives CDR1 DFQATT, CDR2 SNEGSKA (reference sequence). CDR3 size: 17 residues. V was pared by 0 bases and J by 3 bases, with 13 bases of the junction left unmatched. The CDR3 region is CSARDETGDFLSYEQYF. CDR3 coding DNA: TGCAGTGCTAGAGATGAGACAGGGGATTTCTTGAGCTACGAGCAGTACTTC.

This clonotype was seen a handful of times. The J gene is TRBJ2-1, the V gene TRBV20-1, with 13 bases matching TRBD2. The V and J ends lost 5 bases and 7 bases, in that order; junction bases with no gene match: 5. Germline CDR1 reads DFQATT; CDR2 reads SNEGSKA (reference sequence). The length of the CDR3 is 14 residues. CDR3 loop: CSAVLAGGLNEQFF. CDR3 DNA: TGCAGTGCTGTACTAGCGGGGGGGCTGAATGAGCAGTTCTTC.

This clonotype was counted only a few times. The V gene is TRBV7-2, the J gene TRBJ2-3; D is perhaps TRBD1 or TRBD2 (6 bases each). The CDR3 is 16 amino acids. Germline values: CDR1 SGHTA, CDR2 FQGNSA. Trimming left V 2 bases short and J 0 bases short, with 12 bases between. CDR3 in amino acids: CASSLYRGESTDTQYF. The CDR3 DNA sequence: TGTGCCAGCAGCTTATATAGGGGGGAAAGCACAGATACGCAGTATTTT.

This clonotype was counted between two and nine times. The CDR3, as DNA: TGTGCCAGCAGTCTCAAGGGGGGGTTCTCCTACAATGAGCAGTTCTTC. Protein product: CASSLKGGFSYNEQFF. The chain is built from TRBV6-5 and TRBJ2-1; D perhaps matches TRBD2 (7 bases). V was cut by 5 bases and J by 0 bases, with 14 bases left in between. The CDR3 spans 16 residues. The germline CDR1 and CDR2 sequences are MNHEY and SVGAGI.

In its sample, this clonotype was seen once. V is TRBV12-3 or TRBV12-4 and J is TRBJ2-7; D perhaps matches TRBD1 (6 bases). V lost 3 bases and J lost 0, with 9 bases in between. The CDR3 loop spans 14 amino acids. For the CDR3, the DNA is TGTGCCAGCAGTTTGGGACATCTCTCCTACGAGCAGTACTTC. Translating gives CASSLGHLSYEQYF.

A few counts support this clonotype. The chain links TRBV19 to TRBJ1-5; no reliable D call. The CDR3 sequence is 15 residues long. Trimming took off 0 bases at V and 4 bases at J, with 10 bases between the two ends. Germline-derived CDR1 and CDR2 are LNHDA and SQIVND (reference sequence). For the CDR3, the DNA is TGTGCCAGTAGTATAGATTTATTGGGGAATCAGCCCCAGCATTTT. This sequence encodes CASSIDLLGNQPQHF.

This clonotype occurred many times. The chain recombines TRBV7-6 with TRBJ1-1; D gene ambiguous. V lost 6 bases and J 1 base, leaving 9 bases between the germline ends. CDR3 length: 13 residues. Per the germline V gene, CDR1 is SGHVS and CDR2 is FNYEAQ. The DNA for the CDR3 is TGTGCCAGCAGACAAACCCCGAACACTGAAGCTTTCTTT. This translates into CASRQTPNTEAFF.

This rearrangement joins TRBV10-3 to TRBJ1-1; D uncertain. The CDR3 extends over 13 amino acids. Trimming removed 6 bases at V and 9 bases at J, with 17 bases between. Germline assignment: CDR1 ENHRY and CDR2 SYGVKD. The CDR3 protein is CAIRVPWIDQAFF. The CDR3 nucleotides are TGTGCCATCAGGGTTCCGTGGATTGACCAAGCTTTCTTT.

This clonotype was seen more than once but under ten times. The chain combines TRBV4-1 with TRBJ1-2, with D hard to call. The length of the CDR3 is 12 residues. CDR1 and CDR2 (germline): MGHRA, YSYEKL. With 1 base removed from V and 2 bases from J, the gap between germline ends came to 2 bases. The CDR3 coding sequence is TGCGCCAGCAGCCAAGGCAACTATGGCTACACCTTC. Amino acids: CASSQGNYGYTF.

The CDR3 DNA reads TGTGCCATCAGTGAGTCTGTCAGGGGGCCGACTAATGAAAAACTGTTTTTT. Its protein product is CAISESVRGPTNEKLFF. The genes are TRBV10-3 and TRBJ1-4, with 8 nucleotides matching TRBD1. Germline V gives CDR1 ENHRY, CDR2 SYGVKD. J was trimmed by 2 bases and V by 0 bases; bases with no gene match: 5. This CDR3 is 17 amino acids long.

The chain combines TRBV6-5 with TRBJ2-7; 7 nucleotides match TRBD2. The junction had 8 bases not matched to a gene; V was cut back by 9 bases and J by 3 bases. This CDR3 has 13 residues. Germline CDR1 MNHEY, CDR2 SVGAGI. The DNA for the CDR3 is TGTGCCAGTTGGGAGGGAGGCGGCTACGAGCAGTACTTC. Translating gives CASWEGGGYEQYF.

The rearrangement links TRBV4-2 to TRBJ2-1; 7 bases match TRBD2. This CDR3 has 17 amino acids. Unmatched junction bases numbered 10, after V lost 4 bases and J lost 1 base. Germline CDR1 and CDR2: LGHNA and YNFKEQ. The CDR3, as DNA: TGTGCCAGCAGCCCCGAACGGGCGGGGGTTTCCTACAATGAGCAGTTCTTC. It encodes CASSPERAGVSYNEQFF.

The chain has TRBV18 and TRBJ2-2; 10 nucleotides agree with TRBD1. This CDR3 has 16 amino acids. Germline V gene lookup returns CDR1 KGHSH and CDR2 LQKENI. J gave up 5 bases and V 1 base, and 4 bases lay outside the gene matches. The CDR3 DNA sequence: TGTGCCAGCTCACCACTGCGGGACAGGGGAACCGGGGAGCTGTTTTTT. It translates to CASSPLRDRGTGELFF.

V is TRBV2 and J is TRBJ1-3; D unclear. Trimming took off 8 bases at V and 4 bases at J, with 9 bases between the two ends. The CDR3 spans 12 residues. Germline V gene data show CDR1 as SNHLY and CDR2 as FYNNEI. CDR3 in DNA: TGTGCCAGCGCTGGTGGGGGAAACACCATATATTTT. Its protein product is CASAGGGNTIYF.

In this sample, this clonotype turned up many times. The CDR3 here is CSARDFRQGVPSDEAFF. CDR3 DNA sequence: TGCAGTGCTAGAGATTTCCGACAGGGAGTCCCGTCTGATGAAGCTTTCTTT. This chain links TRBV20-1 with TRBJ1-1; TRBD1 matches at 7 bases. There are 17 residues in the CDR3. The germline V gene encodes CDR1 DFQATT and CDR2 SNEGSKA (reference sequence). The junction had 17 bases not matched to a gene; V was cut back by 0 bases and J by 7 bases.

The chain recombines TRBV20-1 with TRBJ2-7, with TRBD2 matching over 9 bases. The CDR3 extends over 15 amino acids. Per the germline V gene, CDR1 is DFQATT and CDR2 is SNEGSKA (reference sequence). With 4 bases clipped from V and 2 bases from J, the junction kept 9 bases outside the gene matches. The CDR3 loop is CSATSIAGDPYEQYF. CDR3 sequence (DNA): TGCAGTGCTACATCCATAGCGGGGGACCCCTACGAGCAGTACTTC.

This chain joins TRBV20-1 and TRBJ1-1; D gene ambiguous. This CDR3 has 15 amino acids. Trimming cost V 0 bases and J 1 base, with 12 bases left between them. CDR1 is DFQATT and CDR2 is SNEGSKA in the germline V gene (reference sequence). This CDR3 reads CSARDEWAPNTEAFF. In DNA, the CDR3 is TGCAGTGCTAGAGATGAGTGGGCCCCGAACACTGAAGCTTTCTTT.

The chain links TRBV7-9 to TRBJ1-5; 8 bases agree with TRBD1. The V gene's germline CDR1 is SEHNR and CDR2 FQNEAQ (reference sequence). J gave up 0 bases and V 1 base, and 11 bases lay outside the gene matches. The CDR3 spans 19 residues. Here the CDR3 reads CASSLDGTGQYPSNQPQHF. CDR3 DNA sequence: TGTGCCAGCAGCTTAGACGGGACAGGCCAATACCCTAGCAATCAGCCCCAGCATTTT.

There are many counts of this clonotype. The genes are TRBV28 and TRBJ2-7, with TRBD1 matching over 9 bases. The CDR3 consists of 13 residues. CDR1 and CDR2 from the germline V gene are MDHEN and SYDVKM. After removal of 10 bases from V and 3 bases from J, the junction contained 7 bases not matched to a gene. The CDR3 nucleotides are TGTGCCACCGCTAGGACAGGGGTCTACGAGCAGTACTTC. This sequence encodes CATARTGVYEQYF.

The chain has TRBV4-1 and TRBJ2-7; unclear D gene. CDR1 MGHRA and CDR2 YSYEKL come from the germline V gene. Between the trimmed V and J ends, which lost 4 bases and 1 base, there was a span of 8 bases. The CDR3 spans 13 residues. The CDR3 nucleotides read TGCGCCAGCAGCCCGGCGTTATCCTACGAGCAGTACTTC. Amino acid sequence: CASSPALSYEQYF.

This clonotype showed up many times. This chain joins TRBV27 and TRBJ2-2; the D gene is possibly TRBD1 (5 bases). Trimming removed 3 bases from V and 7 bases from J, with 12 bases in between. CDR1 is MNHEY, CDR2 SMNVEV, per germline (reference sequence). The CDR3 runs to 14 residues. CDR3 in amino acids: CASSLTRAGGELFF. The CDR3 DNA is TGTGCCAGCAGTTTGACCAGGGCTGGCGGGGAGCTGTTTTTT.

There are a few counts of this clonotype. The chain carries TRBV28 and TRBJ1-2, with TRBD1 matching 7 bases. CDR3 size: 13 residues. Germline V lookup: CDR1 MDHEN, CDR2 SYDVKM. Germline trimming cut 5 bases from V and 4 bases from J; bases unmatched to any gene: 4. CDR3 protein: CASSPRDSYGYTF. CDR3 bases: TGTGCCAGCAGTCCCCGGGACAGCTATGGCTACACCTTC.

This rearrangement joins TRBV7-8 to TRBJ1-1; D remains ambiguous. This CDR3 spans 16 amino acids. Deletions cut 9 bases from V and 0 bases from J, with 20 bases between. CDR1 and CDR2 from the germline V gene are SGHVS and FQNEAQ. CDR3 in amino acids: CARSPRPPLMNTEAFF. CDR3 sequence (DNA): TGTGCCAGGAGCCCCCGTCCCCCCTTGATGAACACTGAAGCTTTCTTT.

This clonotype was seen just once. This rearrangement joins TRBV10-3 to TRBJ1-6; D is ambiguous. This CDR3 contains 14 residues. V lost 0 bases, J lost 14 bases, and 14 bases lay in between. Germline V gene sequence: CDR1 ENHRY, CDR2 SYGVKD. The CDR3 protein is CAISESPGRSTLHF. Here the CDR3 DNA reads TGTGCCATCAGTGAGTCGCCAGGACGTAGTACCCTCCACTTT.

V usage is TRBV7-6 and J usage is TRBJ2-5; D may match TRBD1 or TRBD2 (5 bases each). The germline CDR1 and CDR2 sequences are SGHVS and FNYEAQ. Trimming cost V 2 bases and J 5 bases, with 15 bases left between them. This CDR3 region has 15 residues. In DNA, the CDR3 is TGTGCCAGCAGCTTACGAGACGGGGCGGCGGAGACCCAGTACTTC. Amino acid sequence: CASSLRDGAAETQYF.

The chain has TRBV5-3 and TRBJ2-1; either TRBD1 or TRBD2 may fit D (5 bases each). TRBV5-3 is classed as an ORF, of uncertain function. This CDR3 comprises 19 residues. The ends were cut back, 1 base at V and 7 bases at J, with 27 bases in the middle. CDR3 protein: CARSLPALVRGPLGNEQFF. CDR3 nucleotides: TGTGCCAGAAGCTTGCCCGCCCTCGTTAGGGGACCACTGGGGAATGAGCAGTTCTTC.

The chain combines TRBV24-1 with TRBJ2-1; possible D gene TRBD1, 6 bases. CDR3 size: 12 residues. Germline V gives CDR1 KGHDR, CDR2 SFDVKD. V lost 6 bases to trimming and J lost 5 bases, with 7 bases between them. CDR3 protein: CATSSGDNEQFF. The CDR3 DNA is TGTGCCACCAGTTCAGGGGACAATGAGCAGTTCTTC.

The chain's CDR3 is CASSQEGQGIDEAFF. Here the CDR3 DNA reads TGCGCCAGCAGCCAAGAAGGACAGGGGATCGATGAAGCTTTCTTT. The chain has TRBV4-1 and TRBJ1-1; 9 bases are a match to TRBD1. The CDR3 runs to 15 residues. J was trimmed by 7 bases and V by 0 bases; bases with no gene match: 6. Germline CDR1 reads MGHRA; CDR2 reads YSYEKL.

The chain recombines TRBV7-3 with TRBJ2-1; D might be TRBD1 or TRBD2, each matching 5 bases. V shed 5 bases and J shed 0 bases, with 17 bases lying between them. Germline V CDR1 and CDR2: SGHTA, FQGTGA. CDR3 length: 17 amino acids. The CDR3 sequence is CASSPRGPWSSYNEQFF. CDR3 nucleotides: TGTGCCAGCAGCCCGAGGGGACCTTGGAGCTCCTACAATGAGCAGTTCTTC.

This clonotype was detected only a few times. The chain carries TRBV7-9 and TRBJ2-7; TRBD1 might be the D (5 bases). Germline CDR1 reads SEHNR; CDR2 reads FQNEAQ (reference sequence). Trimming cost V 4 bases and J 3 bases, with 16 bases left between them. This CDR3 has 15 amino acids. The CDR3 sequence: CASSSALRRGYEQYF. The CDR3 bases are TGTGCCAGCAGCTCAGCTCTCCGTAGGGGCTACGAGCAGTACTTC.